The 25 T cell receptor beta chains presented below share a single source sample, sequenced in a study of cytomegalovirus exposure and HLA in healthy donors. The PCR had 60 Vbeta and 13 Jbeta primers. Sequencing was performed with immunoSEQ multiplex PCR; in TCRdb, only in-frame clones are kept and a portion is missing. The table has under 90,000 clones, 70% to 85% seen once. The material sequenced was PBMCs. These receptors were obtained from a man over 45 in good health and CMV-seropositive.

This sequence joins TRBV7-6 and TRBJ1-1; D call uncertain. From germline, CDR1 is SGHVS and CDR2 FNYEAQ. CDR3 length: 13 amino acids. The V gene lost 8 bases and the J gene lost 1 base, with 11 bases spanning the gap. The CDR3 here is CASRRKRNTEAFF. DNA for the CDR3: TGTGCCAGCCGCCGGAAGCGGAACACTGAAGCTTTCTTT.

This sequence joins TRBV11-2 and TRBJ2-4; D remains unclear. CDR3 length equals 13 residues. Trimming shortened V by 7 bases and J by 5 bases, and 12 bases separated the two germline ends. In germline, CDR1 is SGHAT, CDR2 FQNNGV. The CDR3 DNA follows: TGTGCCAGCATGGGCTTGAGACAAAACATTCAGTACTTC. Translated, it gives CASMGLRQNIQYF.

V gene TRBV27 combines with J gene TRBJ2-3; D remains unclear. The CDR3 runs to 14 residues. The germline V and J ends were trimmed by 3 bases and 2 bases, with 9 bases remaining between them. The germline V gene encodes CDR1 MNHEY and CDR2 SMNVEV (reference sequence). The CDR3 region is CASSFGRNTDTQYF. The CDR3 DNA reads TGTGCCAGCAGTTTTGGCAGGAACACAGATACGCAGTATTTT.

The CDR3 here is CAWSSPDKGINQPQHF. CDR3 DNA sequence: TGTGCCTGGAGTTCACCAGACAAGGGGATAAATCAGCCCCAGCATTTT. V is TRBV30 and J is TRBJ1-5; a possible D gene is TRBD1 (5 bases). Germline loops: CDR1 GTSNPN, CDR2 SVGIG (reference sequence). The CDR3 covers 16 residues. V dropped 2 bases and J dropped 4 bases, with 18 bases sitting between them.

V usage is TRBV27 and J usage is TRBJ1-1; D gene uncertain. This CDR3 is 14 amino acids long. Germline V gene data show CDR1 as MNHEY and CDR2 as SMNVEV (reference sequence). Trimming stripped 2 bases from V and 0 bases from J, with 7 bases between. The CDR3 loop reads CASSLRGLNTEAFF. CDR3 nucleotides: TGTGCCAGCAGTTTAAGAGGATTGAACACTGAAGCTTTCTTT.

This clone came up once. The V call is TRBV15, the J call TRBJ1-3; D unresolved. CDR3 length: 16 residues. Germline V lookup: CDR1 LNHNV, CDR2 YYDKDF (reference sequence). V lost 3 bases and J 2 bases, leaving 14 bases between the germline ends. CDR3 in DNA: TGTGCCACCAGCAGCCAACAAGGGAGGCCTGGAAACACCATATATTTT. This codes for CATSSQQGRPGNTIYF.

The count of this clone is one. The genes are TRBV14 and TRBJ1-1; no clear D. CDR3 size: 14 residues. V gave up 5 bases and J gave up 2 bases, with 12 bases separating them. CDR1 is SGHDN, CDR2 FVKESK, per germline. The chain's CDR3 is CASSWGDANTEAFF. CDR3 nucleotide sequence: TGTGCCAGCAGCTGGGGAGATGCTAACACTGAAGCTTTCTTT. The whole variable domain, remainder taken from reference TRBV14 and TRBJ1-1, is EAGVTQFPSHSVIEKGQTVTLRCDPISGHDNLYWYRRVMGKEIKFLLHFVKESKQDESGMPNNRFLAERTGGTYSTLKVQPAELEDSGVYFCASSWGDANTEAFFGQGTRLTVV.

This chain joins TRBV5-4 and TRBJ1-2; D might be TRBD1 (6 bases). The CDR3 consists of 16 residues. Germline assignment: CDR1 SGHNT and CDR2 YYREEE (reference sequence). Trimming pared 3 bases from V and 3 bases from J, leaving 18 bases between. The CDR3 sequence is CASSSPWAGVDYGYTF. For the CDR3, the DNA is TGTGCCAGCAGCTCCCCTTGGGCAGGGGTGGACTATGGCTACACCTTC.

This chain links TRBV11-3 with TRBJ2-3, with TRBD2 matching over 9 bases. The V gene's germline CDR1 is SGHNT and CDR2 YENEEA. This CDR3 region has 19 residues. The J segment lost 1 base and the V segment lost 1 base, leaving 12 bases of the junction unmatched. The CDR3 coding sequence is TGTGCCAGCAGCTTAGTACGGCTAGCGGGGACTTCTCGCACAGATACGCAGTATTTT. Translating it yields CASSLVRLAGTSRTDTQYF.

The chain joins TRBV4-2 to TRBJ2-2, with TRBD2 identical over 11 bases. The CDR3 length is 16 residues. Germline V gene sequence: CDR1 LGHNA, CDR2 YNFKEQ. V lost 2 bases and J lost 6; bases outside the gene matches: 5. In nucleotides, the CDR3 is TGTGCCAGCAGCCAAACTAGCGGGAGTGGAGCCGGGGAGCTGTTTTTT. Residues: CASSQTSGSGAGELFF.

Remarks on this clone: The sample contains more than one DNA sequence encoding this CDR3. This chain joins TRBV29-1 and TRBJ2-7, with 8 bases fitting TRBD1. The CDR3 sequence is 16 residues long. CDR1 and CDR2 from the germline V gene are SQVTM and ANQGSEA. The V segment lost 4 bases and the J segment 5 bases; nucleotides outside the gene matches: 16. DNA of the CDR3: TGCAGCGTTGGGACAGGGTGGGCCGGCCGGGAGCACGAGCAGTACTTC. Translated, it gives CSVGTGWAGREHEQYF.

The rearrangement joins TRBV19 to TRBJ2-3; no firm D call. Germline CDR1 is LNHDA and CDR2 is SQIVND (reference sequence). Trimming removed 0 bases at V and 2 bases at J, with 9 bases between. This CDR3 is 15 amino acids long. CDR3 sequence (DNA): TGTGCCAGTAGTATAGATCCCCTATCCACAGATACGCAGTATTTT. Translating gives CASSIDPLSTDTQYF. The complete variable domain, with remaining parts taken from reference TRBV19 and TRBJ2-3, reads DGGITQSPKYLFRKEGQNVTLSCEQNLNHDAMYWYRQDPGQGLRLIYYSQIVNDFQKGDIAEGYSVSREKKESFPLTVTSAQKNPTAFYLCASSIDPLSTDTQYFGPGTRLTVL.

The rearrangement joins TRBV29-1 to TRBJ1-1, with D possibly being TRBD1 (5 bases). The germline gives CDR1 SQVTM, CDR2 ANQGSEA. CDR3 length: 12 residues. CDR3 in DNA: TGCAGTTCCAGGGCCCTTTCCACTGAAGCTTTCTTT. Encoded protein: CSSRALSTEAFF.

The gene calls are TRBV25-1 and TRBJ1-1; no firm D call. From germline, CDR1 is MGHDK and CDR2 SYGVNS. Trimming took 1 base from V and 1 from J, leaving 16 bases between them. CDR3 length equals 17 residues. CDR3 amino acids: CASSESIAGKRNTEAFF. The CDR3 nucleotides read TGTGCCAGCAGTGAATCAATCGCCGGGAAGAGGAACACTGAAGCTTTCTTT.

V and J are TRBV19 and TRBJ2-5, with D possibly matching TRBD2 (5 bases). The CDR3 length is 15 residues. Trimming left V 1 base short and J 5 bases short, with 14 bases between. CDR1 and CDR2 from the germline V gene are LNHDA and SQIVND (reference sequence). This chain's CDR3 is CASSIGSGFGETQYF. The CDR3 bases are TGTGCCAGTAGTATAGGGAGCGGCTTTGGGGAGACCCAGTACTTC.

Here the CDR3 DNA reads TGCGCCAGCAGTGAGGGGCCAGGGTATGGCTACACCTTC. This gives the protein CASSEGPGYGYTF. The chain combines TRBV10-2 with TRBJ1-2; D perhaps matches TRBD1 (5 bases). The V gene lost 2 bases and the J gene lost 5 bases, with 9 bases spanning the gap. The CDR3 contains 13 residues. Germline V gene sequence: CDR1 WSHSY, CDR2 SAAADI.

This clone has only a few counts. The rearrangement links TRBV5-4 to TRBJ1-1; 9 bases are shared with TRBD1. The germline V gene encodes CDR1 SGHNT and CDR2 YYREEE (reference sequence). The ends lost 0 bases at V and 5 bases at J; junction bases unmatched: 11. The CDR3 sequence is 17 residues long. The CDR3, as DNA: TGTGCCAGCAGCTTGGCGGGACAGGGAAACCCAAGAACTGAAGCTTTCTTT. Translation gives CASSLAGQGNPRTEAFF.

This chain's CDR3 is CASSPTGLGYTGELFF. DNA for the CDR3: TGTGCCAGCAGTCCCACAGGGCTCGGCTACACCGGGGAGCTGTTTTTT. The genes are TRBV2 and TRBJ2-2, with a tentative D call TRBD1 (6 bases). CDR1 is SNHLY and CDR2 is FYNNEI in the germline V gene. Trimming shortened V by 5 bases and J by 3 bases, and 16 bases separated the two germline ends. There are 16 residues in the CDR3.

The CDR3 DNA is TGTGCCAGCAGCCCAGGACTAGCGGGAGTAGGGACAGATACGCAGTATTTT. Protein product: CASSPGLAGVGTDTQYF. The chain combines TRBV11-3 with TRBJ2-3; 13 positions match TRBD2. The V gene end was trimmed by 5 bases and the J gene end by 3 bases; junction bases not matched to a gene: 8. Germline V gene lookup returns CDR1 SGHNT and CDR2 YENEEA. The CDR3 sequence is 17 residues long.

This clone has more than one count but fewer than ten. This rearrangement joins TRBV18 to TRBJ1-1, with 10 bases identical to TRBD1. Germline CDR1 reads KGHSH; CDR2 reads LQKENI. Trimming at V came to 5 bases and at J to 4 bases, leaving 7 bases not matched to a gene. The CDR3 runs 15 residues. The CDR3 coding sequence is TGTGCCAGCTCATCGACAGGGGGCGCCAGCACTGAAGCTTTCTTT. This translates into CASSSTGGASTEAFF.

This chain uses TRBV10-3 with TRBJ2-5; 9 nucleotides agree with TRBD1. J lost 7 bases, V lost 6 bases, and 6 bases had no gene match. The CDR3 has 13 residues. Per the germline V gene, CDR1 is ENHRY and CDR2 is SYGVKD. The CDR3 bases are TGTGCCATCAGAAAGGGACAGGGAGCGACCCAGTACTTC. Translated: CAIRKGQGATQYF.

The chain couples TRBV6-5 to TRBJ1-5; no reliable D call. The CDR3 contains 14 residues. Germline V gene data show CDR1 as MNHEY and CDR2 as SVGAGI. Trimming shortened V by 4 bases and J by 7 bases, and 14 bases separated the two germline ends. Here the CDR3 reads CASSLKRRDQPQHF. CDR3 DNA sequence: TGTGCCAGCAGTTTAAAAAGGAGAGACCAGCCCCAGCATTTT.

Remarks on this clone: The junction differs from germline at one of its ends, possibly a read error. The chain has TRBV7-9 and TRBJ2-3; tentatively, D is TRBD2 (5 bases). Germline lookup yields CDR1 SEHNR and CDR2 FQNEAQ (reference sequence). CDR3 length: 13 residues. The CDR3 is CSSSLDYTDTQYF. The CDR3 DNA reads TGTTCCAGCAGCTTAGACTACACAGATACGCAGTATTTT.

This chain connects TRBV27 to TRBJ2-5; TRBD2 agrees at 12 bases. The CDR3 extends over 16 amino acids. J gave up 0 bases and V 4 bases, and 3 bases lay outside the gene matches. CDR1 and CDR2 from the germline V gene are MNHEY and SMNVEV (reference sequence). The CDR3 sequence is CASSSRLAGDQETQYF. The CDR3 nucleotides read TGTGCCAGCAGTTCGAGACTAGCGGGGGACCAAGAGACCCAGTACTTC.

This chain links TRBV6-1 with TRBJ1-2; TRBD1 matches at 7 bases. Germline CDR1 is MNHNS and CDR2 is SASEGT. CDR3 size: 12 residues. With V trimmed by 6 bases and J by 8 bases, 6 bases remained unmatched. The CDR3 DNA sequence: TGTGCCAGCAGCGGACAGGCGGGGGGCTACACCTTC. Translation: CASSGQAGGYTF.